The 25 T cell receptor beta chains below come from one sample, sequenced in a study of cytomegalovirus exposure and HLA in healthy donors (dated by TCRdb to the late 2010s). Libraries were made using the immunoSEQ multiplex PCR assay. For the multiplex PCR, a mixture combining 60 forward primers for TCR Vbeta segments and 13 reverse primers for TCR Jbeta segments was used. As stored in TCRdb, this immuneACCESS dataset retains in-frame rearrangements with V and J assigned. A fraction of the clones does not appear; measured against another copy, unresolved V genes explain less than half of the discrepancy, and the remainder lacks a known reason. The sample's clone listing holds 150,000 or so clones. The top ten constitute under 2% of the sample. Sequencing was carried out using PBMCs. These receptors were taken from a woman between 50 and 59 years old in good health and CMV-seronegative.

This chain uses TRBV4-1 with TRBJ1-2, with TRBD1 matching over 8 bases. J gave up 4 bases and V 1 base, and 17 bases lay outside the gene matches. The CDR3 has 19 amino acids. From germline, CDR1 is MGHRA and CDR2 YSYEKL. The CDR3 bases are TGCGCCAGCAGCCAAGTTGGTTTTGCAGGGGGCGGACGAGTCTATGGCTACACCTTC. As protein: CASSQVGFAGGGRVYGYTF.

The J gene is TRBJ2-2, the V gene TRBV5-6; 11 bases match TRBD2. The CDR3 runs to 16 residues. V lost 0 bases to trimming and J lost 6 bases; unmatched junction nucleotides: 4. Germline V gene sequence: CDR1 SGHDT, CDR2 YYEEEE. CDR3 in DNA: TGTGCCAGCAGCTTGGGGACTAGCGGGTGGGCCGGGGAGCTGTTTTTT. Its protein product is CASSLGTSGWAGELFF.

This chain connects TRBV19 to TRBJ2-5; tentatively, D is TRBD2 (5 bases). Looked up from germline, CDR1 is LNHDA and CDR2 is SQIVND (reference sequence). The length of the CDR3 is 13 residues. Trimming removed 6 bases at V and 0 bases at J, with 8 bases between. In DNA form, the CDR3 reads TGTGCCAGTAGCTTGGACTACCAAGAGACCCAGTACTTC. It is translated as CASSLDYQETQYF.

V gene TRBV18 combines with J gene TRBJ2-7; perhaps TRBD1 as D (6 bases). Germline CDR1 and CDR2: KGHSH and LQKENI. Trimming stripped 1 base from V and 0 bases from J, with 13 bases between. The CDR3 sequence is 16 residues long. CDR3 residues: CASSPLQGQSSYEQYF. The CDR3 coding sequence is TGTGCCAGCTCACCACTACAGGGCCAGAGCTCCTACGAGCAGTACTTC.

V gene TRBV6-1 combines with J gene TRBJ2-7; 7 bases are a match to TRBD1. V trimming: 10 bases; J trimming: 0 bases; junction bases outside the gene matches: 9. Germline V CDR1 and CDR2: MNHNS, SASEGT. CDR3 length: 14 amino acids. CDR3 region: CATDRVVSSYEQYF. DNA of the CDR3: TGTGCCACTGACAGGGTCGTGAGCTCCTACGAGCAGTACTTC.

The CDR3 reads CSVDQTGTNEKLFF. DNA for the CDR3: TGCAGCGTGGACCAGACAGGGACGAACGAAAAACTGTTTTTT. V usage is TRBV29-1 and J usage is TRBJ1-4; 7 nucleotides align to TRBD1. V was clipped by 6 bases and J by 8 bases; unmatched bases: 12. The CDR3 is 14 residues long. Per the germline V gene, CDR1 is SQVTM and CDR2 is ANQGSEA.

CDR3 protein: CASSLIGRYSNQPQHF. The CDR3 bases are TGTGCCAGCAGCTTAATTGGGAGATATAGCAATCAGCCCCAGCATTTT. The V and J genes are TRBV7-2 and TRBJ1-5; no definite D call. Trimming shortened V by 2 bases and J by 0 bases, and 11 bases separated the two germline ends. Germline loops: CDR1 SGHTA, CDR2 FQGNSA. The CDR3 length is 16 residues.

The gene calls are TRBV2 and TRBJ1-2; unclear D gene. The length of the CDR3 is 12 residues. Trimming removed 6 bases from V and 4 bases from J, with 9 bases in between. Germline V gene data show CDR1 as SNHLY and CDR2 as FYNNEI. The CDR3: CASSLYSYGYTF. In nucleotides, the CDR3 is TGTGCCAGCAGCTTGTACTCCTATGGCTACACCTTC. The variable domain in full, with the rest retrieved from reference TRBV2 and TRBJ1-2, is EPEVTQTPSHQVTQMGQEVILRCVPISNHLYFYWYRQILGQKVEFLVSFYNNEISEKSEIFDDQFSVERPDGSNFTLKIRSTKLEDSAMYFCASSLYSYGYTFGSGTRLTVV.

V usage is TRBV7-2 and J usage is TRBJ2-7; 14 nucleotides line up with TRBD2. The junction had 6 bases not matched to a gene; V was cut back by 1 base and J by 4 bases. The germline V gene has CDR1 SGHTA and CDR2 FQGNSA. The CDR3 is made up of 17 amino acids. The CDR3 here is CASSLEGGLAGAYEQYF. Here the CDR3 DNA reads TGTGCCAGCAGCTTAGAGGGGGGACTAGCGGGGGCTTACGAGCAGTACTTC.

V gene TRBV7-9 combines with J gene TRBJ2-1; TRBD2 agrees at 8 bases. The germline V gene encodes CDR1 SEHNR and CDR2 FQNEAQ (reference sequence). This CDR3 is built from 17 residues. With V trimmed by 0 bases and J by 4 bases, 8 bases remained unmatched. The CDR3 protein is CASSLASRGGNYNEQFF. CDR3 coding DNA: TGTGCCAGCAGCTTAGCTTCCCGGGGGGGCAATTACAATGAGCAGTTCTTC.

This chain connects TRBV11-2 to TRBJ2-2, with TRBD1 matching over 9 bases. The CDR3 extends over 14 amino acids. CDR1 and CDR2 (germline): SGHAT, FQNNGV. With V trimmed by 4 bases and J by 7 bases, 4 bases remained unmatched. The CDR3: CASSYRGQVGELFF. The DNA of the CDR3 is TGTGCCAGCAGCTACAGGGGGCAGGTCGGGGAGCTGTTTTTT.

The chain combines TRBV9 with TRBJ2-1; D is unclear. The germline V gene has CDR1 SGDLS and CDR2 YYNGEE. Trimming stripped 0 bases from V and 2 bases from J, with 15 bases between. CDR3 size: 17 residues. The CDR3 region is CASSVEWAPHAYNEQFF. CDR3 sequence (DNA): TGTGCCAGCAGCGTAGAATGGGCTCCCCATGCCTACAATGAGCAGTTCTTC. Full variable domain (outside the CDR3, taken from reference TRBV9 and TRBJ2-1): DSGVTQTPKHLITATGQRVTLRCSPRSGDLSVYWYQQSLDQGLQFLIQYYNGEERAKGNILERFSAQQFPDLHSELNLSSLELGDSALYFCASSVEWAPHAYNEQFFGPGTRLTVL.

CDR3 DNA sequence: TGTGCCAGCAGCTTAGTAGGGGGCAAGGTCACTGAAGCTTTCTTT. Translating gives CASSLVGGKVTEAFF. The V and J genes are TRBV7-3 and TRBJ1-1; 7 bases agree with TRBD1. There are 15 residues in the CDR3. Germline V gives CDR1 SGHTA, CDR2 FQGTGA. V lost 2 bases to trimming and J lost 4 bases; unmatched junction nucleotides: 7.

The chain recombines TRBV2 with TRBJ1-5; D not certain. From germline, CDR1 is SNHLY and CDR2 FYNNEI. The CDR3 is made up of 13 amino acids. The ends were cut back, 4 bases at V and 5 bases at J, with 9 bases in the middle. CDR3 DNA: TGTGCCAGCAGTGGAGGGCATCATCAGCCCCAGCATTTT. Translated: CASSGGHHQPQHF.

The CDR3 loop is CSVAAGGPDEQYF. The CDR3 bases are TGCAGCGTTGCGGCGGGAGGGCCGGACGAGCAGTACTTC. V and J are TRBV29-1 and TRBJ2-7; 9 nucleotides align to TRBD2. The trim removed 4 bases at V and 5 bases at J, leaving 6 bases unmatched. The CDR3 consists of 13 residues. CDR1 SQVTM and CDR2 ANQGSEA come from the germline V gene.

The chain has TRBV4-1 and TRBJ1-2; D possibly corresponds to TRBD1 (6 bases). V gave up 4 bases and J gave up 8 bases, with 23 bases separating them. The CDR3 has 16 amino acids. Germline CDR1 reads MGHRA; CDR2 reads YSYEKL. Written as DNA, the CDR3 is TGCGCCAGCAGCCCTCCGGGATCCAGGGGTATAGGAGGCTACACCTTC. It yields the protein CASSPPGSRGIGGYTF.

The chain links TRBV19 to TRBJ1-6, with 10 nucleotides matching TRBD1. The length of the CDR3 is 15 residues. Germline assignment: CDR1 LNHDA and CDR2 SQIVND (reference sequence). V lost 0 bases, J lost 10 bases, and 3 bases stayed unmatched. This CDR3 reads CASSIEGQGYSPLHF. In nucleotides, the CDR3 is TGTGCCAGTAGTATAGAGGGACAGGGGTACTCACCCCTCCACTTT.

On this clone itself: The junction does not match germline at one end; this may be a read error. The DNA for the CDR3 is TGTGCTAGCAGCTTATCGGGGAGCGCGGAGACCCAGTACTTC. Translated, it gives CASSLSGSAETQYF. This chain joins TRBV7-7 and TRBJ2-5; weak D call: TRBD2 (5 bases). The CDR3 is made up of 14 amino acids. The V gene's germline CDR1 is SSHAT and CDR2 FNYEAQ (reference sequence).

The rearrangement joins TRBV7-9 to TRBJ2-1, with 9 bases that match TRBD2. Trimming at V came to 0 bases and at J to 5 bases, leaving 5 bases not matched to a gene. Germline values: CDR1 SEHNR, CDR2 FQNEAQ (reference sequence). This CDR3 is built from 16 residues. CDR3 residues: CASSLALRGGDNEQFF. CDR3 bases: TGTGCCAGCAGCTTAGCGCTGCGGGGGGGGGACAATGAGCAGTTCTTC.

The rearrangement joins TRBV5-1 to TRBJ2-7, with TRBD2 identical over 8 bases. Germline V gene sequence: CDR1 SGHRS, CDR2 YFSETQ. The CDR3 spans 13 residues. Unmatched junction bases numbered 3, after V lost 3 bases and J lost 4 bases. CDR3 DNA: TGCGCCAGCAGCTCGTCTAGCGGGTACGAGCAGTACTTC. Encoded protein: CASSSSSGYEQYF.

The CDR3 DNA follows: TGCAGCGTTGGACAGGCCTCCCTCGGTGGCTACACCTTC. As protein: CSVGQASLGGYTF. This chain uses TRBV29-1 with TRBJ1-2; D possibly corresponds to TRBD1 (6 bases). Germline-derived CDR1 and CDR2 are SQVTM and ANQGSEA. CDR3 length: 13 amino acids. V was shortened by 4 bases and J by 7 bases, with 16 bases between the two germline ends.

The V call is TRBV9, the J call TRBJ2-3; perhaps TRBD1 as D (5 bases). Trimming removed 4 bases from V and 4 bases from J, with 19 bases in between. Germline V lookup: CDR1 SGDLS, CDR2 YYNGEE. This CDR3 has 16 residues. The CDR3 DNA sequence: TGTGCCAGCAGCCCCAGGCCAGCCCTCAGGGCAGATACGCAGTATTTT. It is translated as CASSPRPALRADTQYF. Supplemented by reference TRBV9 and TRBJ2-3, the full variable domain reads DSGVTQTPKHLITATGQRVTLRCSPRSGDLSVYWYQQSLDQGLQFLIQYYNGEERAKGNILERFSAQQFPDLHSELNLSSLELGDSALYFCASSPRPALRADTQYFGPGTRLTVL.

This chain uses TRBV7-2 with TRBJ2-1; 9 bases align to TRBD2. V trimming: 2 bases; J trimming: 10 bases; junction bases outside the gene matches: 9. This CDR3 region has 15 residues. Germline V gene sequence: CDR1 SGHTA, CDR2 FQGNSA. For the CDR3, the DNA is TGTGCCAGCAGCTTATCCCTAGCGGGACCTTTCGAGCAGTTCTTC. As protein: CASSLSLAGPFEQFF.

V and J are TRBV5-5 and TRBJ2-7; D not certain. V lost 2 bases and J lost 0, with 18 bases in between. The germline CDR1 and CDR2 sequences are SGHKS and YYEKEE (reference sequence). The length of the CDR3 is 17 residues. In DNA form, the CDR3 reads TGTGCCAGCAGCTTCGATTCTAAGAATTGGGCCTCCTACGAGCAGTACTTC. Amino acid sequence: CASSFDSKNWASYEQYF. The whole variable domain, remainder taken from reference TRBV5-5 and TRBJ2-7, is DAGVTQSPTHLIKTRGQQVTLRCSPISGHKSVSWYQQVLGQGPQFIFQYYEKEERGRGNFPDRFSARQFPNYSSELNVNALLLGDSALYLCASSFDSKNWASYEQYFGPGTRLTVT.

The chain links TRBV5-1 to TRBJ2-5; D is ambiguous. Trimming cost V 3 bases and J 2 bases, with 2 bases left between them. The germline V gene has CDR1 SGHRS and CDR2 YFSETQ. The CDR3 covers 11 residues. CDR3: CASSSQETQYF. The CDR3 nucleotides are TGCGCCAGCAGCTCGCAAGAGACCCAGTACTTC.